This T cell receptor beta chain comes out of a study of spatial heterogeneity in lung cancer. Details on this clonotype: Its antigen is as yet unknown. Found in a library prepared for alpha chains, this beta chain is an off-target read, and its abundance has little meaning.

Time point: sample taken at primary tumor resection. The library protocol tagged each TCR cDNA with a unique molecular identifier. TCRdb used MiXCR to reprocess the 5' RACE reads, holding one entry per CDR3 protein. The data hold approximately 11,000 distinct CDR3 sequences, with approximately 4.7% observed a single time. General study findings and limits: How many expanded intratumoral alpha and beta TCRs were present tracked the tumor mutation count, which was a count of nonsynonymous mutations.

Germline V gives CDR1 DFQATT, CDR2 SNEGSKA (reference sequence). Trimming cost V 3 bases and J 3 bases, with 12 bases left between them. The CDR3 is 14 residues long. Here the sequenced sample was lung tumor tissue, taken at surgery. The chain links TRBV20-1 to TRBJ1-3; no reliable D call. The receptor comes from a male donor with early-stage non-small cell lung cancer. CDR3 residues: CSARPPTVGNTIYF. CDR3 in DNA: TGCAGTGCTAGGCCCCCCACAGTTGGAAACACCATATATTTT.